These T cell receptor beta chains were read from a single sample in a study of T cells in Graves' hyperthyroidism and ophthalmopathy. TCRdb re-analysed the multiplex PCR reads in MiXCR, keeping a single row per CDR3 protein. The table has fewer than 850,000 distinct CDR3 sequences, 17% seen once. Sequenced: blood. The receptor source for this set is a man in his fifties with Graves' hyperthyroidism. Both conserved end residues are part of each CDR3. D genes are given only for firm matches. Some rows have no size entry. The others give once, few or many, or a class for an expanded clone.

V gene	D gene	clone size	J gene	CDR3 DNA	CDR3 protein
TRBV6-2/TRBV6-3	TRBD2	many	TRBJ2-5	TGTGCCAGCACCAGACTAGCAAGTAAGGAGACCCAGTACTTC	CASTRLASKETQYF
TRBV7-3	-	many	TRBJ2-3	TGTGCCAGCAGCTTAGATCGGAAGCCTAGCACAGATACGCAGTATTTT	CASSLDRKPSTDTQYF
TRBV28	-	many	TRBJ2-1	TGTGCCAGCAGTTTAGAGGGCGCGGCCGTAAGTGGCTCCTACAATGAGCAGTTCTTC	CASSLEGAAVSGSYNEQFF
TRBV19	-	-	TRBJ1-2	TGTGCCAGTAGTATCATGACAGGACCGAACTATGGTTACACCTTC	CASSIMTGPNYGYTF
TRBV2	TRBD2	many	TRBJ2-1	TGTGCCGGGACTAGCGTAGTCAATGAGCAGTTCTTC	CAGTSVVNEQFF
TRBV6-1	TRBD1	many	TRBJ1-5	TGTGCCAGCAGGAAAACCGGGACAGGGGGAAATCAGCCCCAGCATTTT	CASRKTGTGGNQPQHF
TRBV28	-	many	TRBJ2-3	TGTGCCAGCACCAGGGCCCTATTCACAGATACGCAGTATTTT	CASTRALFTDTQYF
TRBV5-1	-	few	TRBJ2-5	TGCGCCAGCAGCCCGGATCCGTTAGGGGGCCAAGAGACCCAGTACTTC	CASSPDPLGGQETQYF
TRBV28	TRBD1	many	TRBJ2-7	TGTGCCAGCAGTACATTCAGGGGGTTGAACGAGCAGTACTTC	CASSTFRGLNEQYF
TRBV18	-	-	TRBJ2-7	TGTGCCAGCTCACCAATCCGAGATACCTACGAGCAGTACTTC	CASSPIRDTYEQYF
TRBV12-3/TRBV12-4	-	few	TRBJ2-1	TGTGCCAGCAGTCGATCGGACGGTGCCCCCTTCAATGAGCAGTTCTTC	CASSRSDGAPFNEQFF
TRBV10-3	-	few	TRBJ1-2	TGTGCCATCAGTGGAAAGGAAAACTATGGCTACACCTTC	CAISGKENYGYTF
TRBV7-9	-	few	TRBJ1-1	TGTGCCAGCAGGGGGGGGAGGACTGAAGCTTTCTTT	CASRGGRTEAFF
TRBV15	-	-	TRBJ1-4	TGTGCCACCAGCAGAGCGGCAGGGGCGCTCCTTAATGAAAAACTGTTTTTT	CATSRAAGALLNEKLFF
TRBV14	-	few	TRBJ2-3	TGTGCCAGCAGCCACTACGGGACACTCTCAGATACGCAGTATTTT	CASSHYGTLSDTQYF
TRBV7-2	TRBD1	few	TRBJ1-5	TGTGCCAGCAGCGCCAACAGGGGCCCTCAGCCCCAGCATTTT	CASSANRGPQPQHF